The rows below give T cell receptor beta chains drawn from one sample of a study of cytomegalovirus exposure and HLA in healthy donors. Sequenced by immunoSEQ multiplex PCR; TCRdb stores in-frame clones only, minus some. Here the sample spans almost 70,000 clones, around 96% being singletons. Specimen: PBMCs. The receptors here all came from a woman under 30 in good health and CMV-seropositive. Both conserved end residues are trimmed from each CDR3. Size is stated for part of the rows, as once, few or many counts, or as a class when the clone is expanded.

v_gene	abundance	j_gene	CDR3aa
TRBV18	-	TRBJ1-3	ASSPRSTEARGNTIY
TRBV6-6	-	TRBJ2-1	ASSSLILF
TRBV7-9	-	TRBJ1-2	ASSLGDTRYT
TRBV28	-	TRBJ1-3	ASGGARNTIY
TRBV7-9	-	TRBJ2-3	ASSTGTGVSDTQY
TRBV4-1	-	TRBJ2-2	ASSQERPGGELF
TRBV28	-	TRBJ1-2	ASSQIYGYT
TRBV19	-	TRBJ2-7	ASSIWSTGSLPEQY
TRBV28	-	TRBJ2-5	ASKGLQETQY
TRBV30	-	TRBJ1-2	AWRKSDRVGGYT
TRBV28	-	TRBJ2-7	ASSSPRDEQY
TRBV27	-	TRBJ2-4	ASAREGSSIAKNIQY
TRBV7-9	-	TRBJ2-7	ASSLQGQGANEQY
TRBV25-1	-	TRBJ1-5	ASSIQGGVHQPQH
TRBV28	-	TRBJ1-3	ASQSGNTIY
TRBV7-6	-	TRBJ2-1	ASSLDRLVRGNEQF
TRBV6-5	-	TRBJ2-5	ASSYGGQETQY
TRBV7-2	-	TRBJ2-1	ASSFDGGSSYNEQF
TRBV21-1	once	TRBJ2-7	ASSNQVRVSYEQY
TRBV7-2	-	TRBJ1-5	ASSTGQGIQPQH
TRBV19	-	TRBJ2-1	ASSFNRNINNEQF
TRBV28	-	TRBJ1-4	ASSHLRQAHEKLF
TRBV5-4	-	TRBJ2-1	ASSLGGGTSGLDKQF